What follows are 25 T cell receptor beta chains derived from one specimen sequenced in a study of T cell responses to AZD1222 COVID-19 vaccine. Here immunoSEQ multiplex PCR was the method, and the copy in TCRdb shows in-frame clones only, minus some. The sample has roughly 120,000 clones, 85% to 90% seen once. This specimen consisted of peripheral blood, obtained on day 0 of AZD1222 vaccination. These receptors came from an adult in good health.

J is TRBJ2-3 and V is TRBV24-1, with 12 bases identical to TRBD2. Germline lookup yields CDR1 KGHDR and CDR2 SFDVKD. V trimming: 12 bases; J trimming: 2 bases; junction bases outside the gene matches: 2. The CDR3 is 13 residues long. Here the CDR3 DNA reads TGTGCCGCTAGCGGGGGGGCCACAGATACGCAGTATTTT. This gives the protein CAASGGATDTQYF.

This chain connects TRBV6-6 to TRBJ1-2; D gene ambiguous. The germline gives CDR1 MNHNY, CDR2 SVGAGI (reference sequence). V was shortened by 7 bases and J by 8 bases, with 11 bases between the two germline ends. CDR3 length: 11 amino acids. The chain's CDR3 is CASTETGGYTF. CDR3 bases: TGTGCCAGCACCGAAACGGGGGGCTACACCTTC.

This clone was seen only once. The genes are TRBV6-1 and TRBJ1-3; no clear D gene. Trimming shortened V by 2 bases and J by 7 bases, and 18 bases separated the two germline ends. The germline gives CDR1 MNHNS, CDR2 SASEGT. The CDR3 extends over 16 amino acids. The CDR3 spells CASSERQVGFANTIYF. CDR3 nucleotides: TGTGCCAGCAGTGAACGGCAGGTGGGATTTGCTAACACCATATATTTT.

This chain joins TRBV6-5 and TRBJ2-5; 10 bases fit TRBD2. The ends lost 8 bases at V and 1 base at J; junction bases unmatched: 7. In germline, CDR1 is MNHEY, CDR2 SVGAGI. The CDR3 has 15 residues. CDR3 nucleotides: TGTGCCAGCGATCTAGCGGGGGCTCCCCAAGAGACCCAGTACTTC. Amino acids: CASDLAGAPQETQYF.

The CDR3 sequence: CASSVDNSFNTEAFF. The CDR3 bases are TGTGCCAGCAGCGTAGATAACAGTTTTAACACTGAAGCTTTCTTT. The chain joins TRBV9 to TRBJ1-1; D gene unclear. Per the germline V gene, CDR1 is SGDLS and CDR2 is YYNGEE. V lost 0 bases and J 2 bases, leaving 11 bases between the germline ends. CDR3 length equals 15 residues.

This chain's CDR3 is CASSTVMNTEAFF. In DNA, the CDR3 is TGTGCCAGCAGTACAGTCATGAACACTGAAGCTTTCTTT. The V call is TRBV12-3 or TRBV12-4, the J call TRBJ1-1; no reliable D call. The V gene lost 5 bases and the J gene lost 0 bases, with 7 bases spanning the gap. The length of the CDR3 is 13 residues.

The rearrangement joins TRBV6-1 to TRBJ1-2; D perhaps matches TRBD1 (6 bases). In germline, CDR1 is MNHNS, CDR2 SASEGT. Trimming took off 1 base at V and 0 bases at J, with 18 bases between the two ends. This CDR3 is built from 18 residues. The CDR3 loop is CASSEGGLRGPTNYGYTF. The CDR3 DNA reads TGTGCCAGCAGTGAAGGAGGACTCCGGGGGCCTACTAACTATGGCTACACCTTC.

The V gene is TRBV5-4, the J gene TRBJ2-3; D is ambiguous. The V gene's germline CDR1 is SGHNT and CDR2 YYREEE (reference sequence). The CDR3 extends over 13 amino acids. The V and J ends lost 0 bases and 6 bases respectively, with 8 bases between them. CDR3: CASSLAPSDTQYF. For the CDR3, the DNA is TGTGCCAGCAGCTTGGCTCCCAGCGATACGCAGTATTTT.

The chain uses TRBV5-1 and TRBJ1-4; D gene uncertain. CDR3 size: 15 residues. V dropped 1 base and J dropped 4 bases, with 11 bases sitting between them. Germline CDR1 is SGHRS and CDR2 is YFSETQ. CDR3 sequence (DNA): TGCGCCAGCAGCTTGAGTGCGGAGAGTAATGAAAAACTGTTTTTT. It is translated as CASSLSAESNEKLFF.

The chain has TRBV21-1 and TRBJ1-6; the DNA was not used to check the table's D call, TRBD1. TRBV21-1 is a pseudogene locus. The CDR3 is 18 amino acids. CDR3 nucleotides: TGTGCCAGCAGCAAGATGAGGACAGCTCGCTCCTATAATTCACCCCTCCACTTT. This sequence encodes CASSKMRTARSYNSPLHF.

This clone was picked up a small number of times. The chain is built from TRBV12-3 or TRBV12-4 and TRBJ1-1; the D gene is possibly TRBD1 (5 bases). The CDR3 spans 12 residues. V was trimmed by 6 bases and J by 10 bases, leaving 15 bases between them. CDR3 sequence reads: CASRTASGLAFF. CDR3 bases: TGTGCCAGCAGGACAGCCTCGGGGTTAGCTTTCTTT.

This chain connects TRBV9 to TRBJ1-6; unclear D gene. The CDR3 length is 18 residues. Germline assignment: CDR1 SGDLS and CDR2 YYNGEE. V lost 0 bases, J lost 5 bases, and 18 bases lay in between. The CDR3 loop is CASSVGEWQAENNSPLHF. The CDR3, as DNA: TGTGCCAGCAGCGTAGGAGAGTGGCAGGCTGAAAATAATTCACCCCTCCACTTT.

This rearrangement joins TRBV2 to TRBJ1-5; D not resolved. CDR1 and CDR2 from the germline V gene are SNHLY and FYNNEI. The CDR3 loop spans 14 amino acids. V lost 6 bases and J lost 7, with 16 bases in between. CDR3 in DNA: TGTGCCAGCAGGACCTGGGGTGAGGAACAGCCCCAGCATTTT. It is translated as CASRTWGEEQPQHF.

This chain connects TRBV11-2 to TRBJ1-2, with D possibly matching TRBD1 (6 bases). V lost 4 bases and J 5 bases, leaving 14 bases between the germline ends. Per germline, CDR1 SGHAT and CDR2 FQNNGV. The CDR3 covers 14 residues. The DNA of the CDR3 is TGTGCCAGCAGCTCCGTTGGACAGCAATATGGCTACACCTTC. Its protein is CASSSVGQQYGYTF.

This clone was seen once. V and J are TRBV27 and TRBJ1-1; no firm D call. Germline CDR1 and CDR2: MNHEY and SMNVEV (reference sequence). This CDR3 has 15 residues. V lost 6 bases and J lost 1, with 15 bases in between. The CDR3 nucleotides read TGTGCCAGCAGCCCCCAGATCGTCCCGAACACTGAAGCTTTCTTT. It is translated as CASSPQIVPNTEAFF.

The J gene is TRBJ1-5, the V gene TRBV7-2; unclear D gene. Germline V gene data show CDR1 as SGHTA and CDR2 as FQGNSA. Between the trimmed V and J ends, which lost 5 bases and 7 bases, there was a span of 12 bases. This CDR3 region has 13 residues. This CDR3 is CASSPYTIQPQHF. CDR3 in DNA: TGTGCCAGCAGCCCCTATACCATACAGCCCCAGCATTTT.

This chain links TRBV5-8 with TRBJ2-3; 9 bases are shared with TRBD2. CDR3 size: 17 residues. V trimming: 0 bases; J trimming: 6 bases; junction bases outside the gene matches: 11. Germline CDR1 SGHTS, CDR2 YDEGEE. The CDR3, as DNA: TGTGCCAGCAGCTTGGCAGTCTTGCGGGGGGGCCTGGATACGCAGTATTTT. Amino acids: CASSLAVLRGGLDTQYF.

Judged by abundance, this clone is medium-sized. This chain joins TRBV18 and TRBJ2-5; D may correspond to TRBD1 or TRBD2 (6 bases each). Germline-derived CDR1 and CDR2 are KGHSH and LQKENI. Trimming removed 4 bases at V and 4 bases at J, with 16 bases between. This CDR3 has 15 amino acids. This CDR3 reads CASSLTGGLGETQYF. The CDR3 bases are TGTGCCAGCTCACTCACCGGGGGCTTGGGAGAGACCCAGTACTTC.

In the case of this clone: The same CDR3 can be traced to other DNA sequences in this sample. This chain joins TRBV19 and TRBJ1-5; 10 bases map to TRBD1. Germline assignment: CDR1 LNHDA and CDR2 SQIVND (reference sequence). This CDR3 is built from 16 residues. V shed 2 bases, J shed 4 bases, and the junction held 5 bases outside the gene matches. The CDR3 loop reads CASSIPDRGRNQPQHF. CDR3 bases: TGTGCCAGTAGTATACCCGACAGGGGGCGGAATCAGCCCCAGCATTTT.

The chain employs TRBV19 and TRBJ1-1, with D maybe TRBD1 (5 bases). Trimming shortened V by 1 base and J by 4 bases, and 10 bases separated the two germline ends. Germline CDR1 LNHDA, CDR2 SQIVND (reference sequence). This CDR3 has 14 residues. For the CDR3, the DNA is TGTGCCAGTAGTATAGGTCCGGGGGTCACTGAAGCTTTCTTT. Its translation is CASSIGPGVTEAFF.

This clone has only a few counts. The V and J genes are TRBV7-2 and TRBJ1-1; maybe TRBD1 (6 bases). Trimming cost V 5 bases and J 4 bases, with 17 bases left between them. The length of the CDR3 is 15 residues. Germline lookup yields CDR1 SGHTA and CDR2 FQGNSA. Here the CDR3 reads CASSPMTGWSTEAFF. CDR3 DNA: TGTGCCAGCAGCCCGATGACAGGCTGGAGCACTGAAGCTTTCTTT.

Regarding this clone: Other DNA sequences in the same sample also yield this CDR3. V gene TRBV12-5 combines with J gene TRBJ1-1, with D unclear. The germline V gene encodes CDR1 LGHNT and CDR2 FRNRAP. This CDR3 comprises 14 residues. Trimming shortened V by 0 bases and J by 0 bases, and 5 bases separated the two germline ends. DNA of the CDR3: TGTGCTAGTGGTTTGGTACCTTTGAACACTGAAGCTTTCTTT. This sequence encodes CASGLVPLNTEAFF.

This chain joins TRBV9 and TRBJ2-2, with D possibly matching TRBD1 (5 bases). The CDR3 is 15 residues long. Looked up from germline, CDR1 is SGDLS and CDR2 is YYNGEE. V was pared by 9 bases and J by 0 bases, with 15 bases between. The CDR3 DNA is TGTGCCACCGGCGCAGGGCCTGCGAACACCGGGGAGCTGTTTTTT. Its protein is CATGAGPANTGELFF.

This CDR3 reads CASSLPPTYEQYF. CDR3 sequence (DNA): TGTGCCAGCAGTTTACCTCCTACCTACGAGCAGTACTTC. The chain couples TRBV6-6 to TRBJ2-7, with no clear D. Germline assignment: CDR1 MNHNY and CDR2 SVGAGI (reference sequence). The CDR3 spans 13 residues. Trimming shortened V by 4 bases and J by 2 bases, and 9 bases separated the two germline ends.

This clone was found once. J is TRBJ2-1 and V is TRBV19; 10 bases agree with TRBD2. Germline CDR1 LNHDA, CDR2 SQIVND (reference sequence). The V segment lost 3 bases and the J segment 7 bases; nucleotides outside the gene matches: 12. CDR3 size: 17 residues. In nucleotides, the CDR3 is TGTGCCAGTAGTATGTTAGCGGGGGGCAGAAGTATGAATGAGCAGTTCTTC. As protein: CASSMLAGGRSMNEQFF.